This T cell receptor (beta chain) was sequenced in a study of blood T cells in healthy people across ages. The CDR3 has 15 residues. V gave up 0 bases and J gave up 3 bases, with 12 bases separating them. The germline CDR1 and CDR2 sequences are SGDLS and YYNGEE. PCR was performed a second time for about 7 to 11 cycles using a sample-barcoded 5' primer and a J-beta primer mix. TCRdb re-derived calls from the 5' RACE reads in MiXCR, one entry per CDR3 protein. Of approximately 900,000 distinct CDR3 sequences listed, 29% are singletons. The sample was also linked to a second study, of T cells of mothers and their children.

This sequence originates from a woman aged 40 to 55 in good health. This chain uses TRBV9 with TRBJ2-5; a possible D gene is TRBD2 (5 bases). What was sequenced was blood. The CDR3 reads CASSVAAGRKETQYF. In DNA form, the CDR3 reads TGTGCCAGCAGCGTAGCTGCGGGCCGAAAAGAGACCCAGTACTTC.